This record covers a single T cell receptor beta chain. This entry comes from a study of blood T cell repertoires in COVID-19. Clones were sequenced by immunoSEQ multiplex PCR, and TCRdb holds only the in-frame ones, with some missing. Here the sample spans around 230,000 clones, approximately 84% being singletons. Germline CDR1 reads SNHLY; CDR2 reads FYNNEI. The CDR3 runs to 14 residues. With V trimmed by 5 bases and J by 2 bases, 3 bases remained unmatched. The receptor's source is a woman older than 75 with acute or convalescent COVID-19. V is TRBV2 and J is TRBJ1-2, with 9 positions matching TRBD1. The source material was peripheral blood. CDR3 region: CASSLDRGNYGYTF. The CDR3 DNA is TGTGCCAGCAGTCTAGACAGGGGGAACTATGGCTACACCTTC.